The 5 T cell receptor beta chains presented below share a single source sample, sequenced in a study of regulatory T cells in long-lasting Graves disease. CDR3-region Arm-PCR and iRepertoire HTBI primers produced the TCR beta libraries. Each CDR3 protein is one row after TCRdb ran MiXCR on the multiplex PCR reads. The sample includes a few hundred thousand distinct CDR3 sequences, about a sixth of them seen just once. Time point in this sample: newly diagnosed GD, antithyroid drugs for less than 3 months. PBMC RNA was the source of the TCR library. The sample also formed part of further work on T cells in Graves' hyperthyroidism and ophthalmopathy.

Sequencing was performed on peripheral blood mononuclear cells (PBMCs), taken at new diagnosis, from a patient treated with antithyroid drugs. The receptors come from a man aged 35-49 years with Graves disease.

This clonotype was picked up many times. The CDR3 sequence is CSEARGGDNEQFF. DNA for the CDR3: TGCAGTGAAGCACGGGGGGGGGACAATGAGCAGTTCTTC. The chain combines TRBV20-1 with TRBJ2-1; 8 nucleotides match TRBD2. CDR1 and CDR2 (germline): DFQATT, SNEGSKA (reference sequence). Losses at the gene ends were 7 bases for V and 5 bases for J; bases not matched to a gene: 7. The CDR3 consists of 13 residues.

The V and J genes are TRBV12-3 or TRBV12-4 and TRBJ2-7, with TRBD1 matching over 7 bases. The CDR3 consists of 12 residues. The V and J ends lost 3 bases and 6 bases, in that order; junction bases with no gene match: 2. Here the CDR3 DNA reads TGTGCCAGCAGTTTTGCAGGGGGCGAGCAGTACTTC. Translating gives CASSFAGGEQYF.

This clonotype was recorded at least ten times. This sequence joins TRBV19 and TRBJ1-6, with D perhaps matching TRBD1 (5 bases). The length of the CDR3 is 16 residues. CDR1 and CDR2 from the germline V gene are LNHDA and SQIVND (reference sequence). Trimming removed 4 bases from V and 8 bases from J, with 18 bases in between. The CDR3 region is CASSNRWTQDHSPLHF. The CDR3 nucleotides read TGTGCCAGTAGTAATCGTTGGACACAGGATCATTCACCCCTCCACTTT.

This clonotype was recorded at least ten times. The genes are TRBV4-1 and TRBJ2-5; 7 bases fit TRBD1. The CDR3 has 17 amino acids. Germline V CDR1 and CDR2: MGHRA, YSYEKL. The V segment lost 0 bases and the J segment 4 bases; nucleotides outside the gene matches: 11. In nucleotides, the CDR3 is TGCGCCAGCAGCCAAGATTTCGACAGGGTCAGAGGAGAGACCCAGTACTTC. Its translation is CASSQDFDRVRGETQYF.

The rearrangement uses TRBV4-2 and TRBJ1-1; a possible D gene is TRBD1 (6 bases). V gave up 0 bases and J gave up 4 bases, with 12 bases separating them. The germline V gene has CDR1 LGHNA and CDR2 YNFKEQ. The CDR3 has 15 amino acids. The chain's CDR3 is CASSQEGAGSTEAFF. As DNA, the CDR3 is TGTGCCAGCAGCCAAGAGGGGGCAGGGAGCACTGAAGCTTTCTTT.